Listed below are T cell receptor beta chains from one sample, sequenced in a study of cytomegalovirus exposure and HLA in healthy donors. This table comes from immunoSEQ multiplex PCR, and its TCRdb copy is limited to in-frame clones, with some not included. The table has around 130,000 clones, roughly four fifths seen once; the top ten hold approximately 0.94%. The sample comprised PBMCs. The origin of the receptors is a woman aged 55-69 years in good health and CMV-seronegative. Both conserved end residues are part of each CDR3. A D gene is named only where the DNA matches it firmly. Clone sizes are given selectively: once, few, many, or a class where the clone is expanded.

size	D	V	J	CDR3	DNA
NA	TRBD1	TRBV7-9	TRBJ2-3	CASSVGQGIADTQYF	TGTGCCAGCAGCGTAGGACAGGGGATCGCGGATACGCAGTATTTT
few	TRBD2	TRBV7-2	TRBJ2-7	CASRTGLAGNYEQYF	TGTGCCAGCAGGACCGGACTAGCGGGAAACTACGAGCAGTACTTC
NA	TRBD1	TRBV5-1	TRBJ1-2	CASSLRTGSAYGYTF	TGCGCCAGCAGCTTGCGGACAGGGTCAGCCTATGGCTACACCTTC
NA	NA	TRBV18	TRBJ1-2	CASSSTGTYGYTF	TGTGCCAGCTCGTCCACCGGGACATATGGCTACACCTTC
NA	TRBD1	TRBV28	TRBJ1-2	CASSLSGQGAYYGYTF	TGTGCCAGCAGTTTATCCGGCCAGGGGGCTTACTATGGCTACACCTTC
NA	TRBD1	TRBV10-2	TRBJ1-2	CASSEGGRDRPLLHYTF	TGCGCCAGCAGTGAGGGTGGGCGGGACAGACCTCTTCTCCACTACACCTTC
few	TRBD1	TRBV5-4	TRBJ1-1	CAGTQQGMNTEAFF	TGTGCCGGGACTCAACAGGGGATGAACACTGAAGCTTTCTTT
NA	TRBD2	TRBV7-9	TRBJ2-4	CASSLGLAGGPGGIQYF	TGTGCCAGCAGCTTGGGACTAGCGGGAGGGCCGGGTGGCATTCAGTACTTC
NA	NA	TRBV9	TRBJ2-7	CASSVGGVTYEQYF	TGTGCCAGCAGCGTAGGAGGCGTAACCTACGAGCAGTACTTC
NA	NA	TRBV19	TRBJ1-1	CASSITGAGTNTEAFF	TGTGCCAGTAGTATAACTGGGGCGGGGACGAACACTGAAGCTTTCTTT
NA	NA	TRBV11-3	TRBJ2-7	CASSSGGYEQYF	TGTGCCAGCAGCTCGGGTGGCTACGAGCAGTACTTC
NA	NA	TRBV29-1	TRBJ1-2	CSAVGGFGYTF	TGCAGCGCTGTGGGGGGATTCGGCTACACCTTC
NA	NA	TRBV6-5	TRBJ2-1	CASSYSHFNEQFF	TGTGCCAGCAGTTACTCGCACTTTAATGAGCAGTTCTTC
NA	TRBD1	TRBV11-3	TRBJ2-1	CASSPGDRNNEQFF	TGTGCCAGCAGCCCGGGGGACAGGAACAATGAGCAGTTCTTC
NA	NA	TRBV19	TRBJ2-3	CASSTRQVPHFPDTQYF	TGTGCCAGTAGTACGCGACAGGTTCCCCACTTCCCAGATACGCAGTATTTT
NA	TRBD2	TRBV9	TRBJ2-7	CASSVTSGRDYEQYF	TGTGCCAGCAGCGTGACTAGCGGGAGAGACTACGAGCAGTACTTC
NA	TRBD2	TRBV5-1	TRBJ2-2	CASSLRTSGGFTGELFF	TGCGCCAGCAGCTTGAGGACTAGCGGGGGGTTTACCGGGGAGCTGTTTTTT
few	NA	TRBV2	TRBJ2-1	CASSPTGPSSYNEQFF	TGTGCCAGCAGCCCAACAGGGCCTAGCTCCTACAATGAGCAGTTCTTC